The 32 T cell receptor beta chains listed next were all sequenced from one sample in a study of blood T cells in healthy people across ages. Then a second PCR, running roughly 6 to 12 cycles, was carried out with a sample-barcoded 5' primer and a J-beta primer mix. TCRdb fed the 5' RACE reads into MiXCR, producing one record per CDR3 protein. The sample lists roughly 930,000 distinct CDR3 sequences, about 48% occurring once. Material: blood. Every receptor here comes from a young man in good health.

V is TRBV6-6 and J is TRBJ1-1; 9 bases match TRBD1. V shed 6 bases and J 0 bases; nucleotides not matched to a gene: 11. In germline, CDR1 is MNHNY, CDR2 SVGAGI (reference sequence). This CDR3 is 17 amino acids long. The CDR3 protein is CASSTGTGKRMNTEAFF. The DNA for the CDR3 is TGTGCCAGCAGCACCGGGACAGGGAAACGAATGAACACTGAAGCTTTCTTT.

This clonotype was detected only a few times. The chain recombines TRBV6-6 with TRBJ2-3; TRBD2 matches 9 bases. The CDR3 consists of 15 residues. V shed 6 bases, J shed 2 bases, and the junction held 6 bases outside the gene matches. Germline loops: CDR1 MNHNY, CDR2 SVGAGI (reference sequence). As DNA, the CDR3 is TGTGCCAGCAGACCTAGCGGGGACCACACAGATACGCAGTATTTT. Its translation is CASRPSGDHTDTQYF.

The V and J genes are TRBV11-3 and TRBJ2-5; the match to TRBD2 covers 7 bases. The end of the DNA is better explained by TRBJ2-7, so the J call may be wrong. The germline V gene encodes CDR1 SGHNT and CDR2 YENEEA. This CDR3 comprises 17 residues. The CDR3 nucleotides are TGTGCCAGCAGCCTATTTAAATCACGGGGAGGGGTCTACGAGCAGTACTTC. This gives the protein CASSLFKSRGGVYEQYF.

This clonotype was detected only a few times. The gene calls are TRBV6-1 and TRBJ1-4; no definite D call. The CDR3 loop spans 14 amino acids. V was clipped by 7 bases and J by 0 bases, with 9 bases between them. Germline V gives CDR1 MNHNS, CDR2 SASEGT. The CDR3 is CASTIYATNEKLFF. CDR3 nucleotide sequence: TGTGCCAGCACAATCTACGCAACTAATGAAAAACTGTTTTTT.

This clonotype has only a few counts. The V call is TRBV7-2, the J call TRBJ2-7; D not certain. The CDR3 has 12 residues. CDR1 and CDR2 from the germline V gene are SGHTA and FQGNSA. V was trimmed by 3 bases and J by 4 bases, leaving 7 bases between them. Written as DNA, the CDR3 is TGTGCCAGCAGCTTCGAATTTTACGAGCAGTACTTC. This encodes CASSFEFYEQYF.

V is TRBV6-1 and J is TRBJ2-1; TRBD1 or TRBD2 may be the D gene (5 bases each). V was cut by 1 base and J by 12 bases, with 13 bases left in between. The CDR3 consists of 13 residues. In germline, CDR1 is MNHNS, CDR2 SASEGT. CDR3 sequence: CASSEGGAVRQFF. In DNA form, the CDR3 reads TGTGCCAGCAGTGAAGGAGGGGCCGTGAGGCAGTTCTTC.

The rearrangement uses TRBV20-1 and TRBJ2-1; D possibly matches TRBD1 or TRBD2 (6 bases each). This CDR3 is 16 amino acids long. V was trimmed by 6 bases and J by 0 bases, leaving 18 bases between them. Germline loops: CDR1 DFQATT, CDR2 SNEGSKA (reference sequence). For the CDR3, the DNA is TGCAGTGCCCAGAAGGTGGGGGGCTACTCCTACAATGAGCAGTTCTTC. As protein: CSAQKVGGYSYNEQFF.

The V gene is TRBV12-3 or TRBV12-4, the J gene TRBJ2-4; 13 nucleotides line up with TRBD2. J lost 4 bases, V lost 6 bases, and 6 bases had no gene match. This CDR3 has 16 residues. CDR3 DNA: TGTGCCAGCAGCCCACTAGCGGGGGGGGTGAAAAACATTCAGTACTTC. It codes for CASSPLAGGVKNIQYF.

The table lists this clonotype with many counts. This may arise from a read error, as a much more abundant clone is one base away. This sequence joins TRBV12-3 or TRBV12-4 and TRBJ2-3, with a possible D match to TRBD2 (6 bases). The V end lost 5 bases, the J end lost 2 bases, and 11 bases lay between the germline ends. The CDR3 contains 14 residues. The CDR3 protein is CASSPADYTDTQYF. The CDR3 bases are TGTGCCAGCAGTCCAGCGGACTACACAGATACGCAGTATTTT.

The V and J genes are TRBV21-1 and TRBJ2-1; TRBD1 was called by the table and not checked on the DNA. TRBV21-1 is a listed pseudogene. The CDR3 covers 15 residues. CDR3 DNA sequence: TGTGCCAGCAGCAAAGCTCCGACAGGGACCAATGAGCAGTTCTTC. Amino acid sequence: CASSKAPTGTNEQFF.

This clonotype occurred once. The rearrangement joins TRBV7-3 to TRBJ2-1, with D tentatively TRBD2 (6 bases). Trimming cost V 5 bases and J 3 bases, with 11 bases left between them. This CDR3 has 14 amino acids. Germline CDR1 SGHTA, CDR2 FQGTGA. DNA of the CDR3: TGTGCCAGCAGCCAGCGGGCGGGCTACAATGAGCAGTTCTTC. It yields the protein CASSQRAGYNEQFF. The variable domain in full, completed from reference TRBV7-3 and TRBJ2-1, reads GAGVSQTPSNKVTEKGKYVELRCDPISGHTALYWYRQSLGQGPEFLIYFQGTGAADDSGLPNDRFFAVRPEGSVSTLKIQRTERGDSAVYLCASSQRAGYNEQFFGPGTRLTVL.

The rearrangement uses TRBV12-3 or TRBV12-4 and TRBJ2-3; TRBD2 might be the D (5 bases). The CDR3 totals 16 residues. The V end lost 6 bases, the J end lost 8 bases, and 24 bases lay between the germline ends. As DNA, the CDR3 is TGTGCCAGCAGAGTATTGGAGGCCGTAAGGGTCGGTACGCAGTATTTT. Translated, it gives CASRVLEAVRVGTQYF.

J is TRBJ1-1 and V is TRBV29-1; 7 bases agree with TRBD1. V lost 7 bases, J lost 4 bases, and 12 bases stayed unmatched. CDR3 size: 14 residues. Per the germline V gene, CDR1 is SQVTM and CDR2 is ANQGSEA. The CDR3 nucleotides read TGCAGCGCTGCATCTTCAGGGGGGGGCACTGAAGCTTTCTTT. Residues: CSAASSGGGTEAFF. Drawing the rest from reference TRBV29-1 and TRBJ1-1, the complete variable domain is SAVISQKPSRDICQRGTSLTIQCQVDSQVTMMFWYRQQPGQSLTLIATANQGSEATYESGFVIDKFPISRPNLTFSTLTVSNMSPEDSSIYLCSAASSGGGTEAFFGQGTRLTVV.

This rearrangement joins TRBV27 to TRBJ2-1, with 8 bases matching TRBD1. Germline trimming cut 10 bases from V and 3 bases from J; bases unmatched to any gene: 8. CDR3 size: 14 residues. In germline, CDR1 is MNHEY, CDR2 SMNVEV (reference sequence). In DNA form, the CDR3 reads TGTGCCATCGCACAGGGGGTCAGCTACAATGAGCAGTTCTTC. This sequence encodes CAIAQGVSYNEQFF.

This clonotype came up a few times. The chain couples TRBV4-1 to TRBJ1-6; D gene unclear. The V end lost 4 bases, the J end lost 8 bases, and 21 bases lay between the germline ends. This CDR3 contains 17 residues. The germline V gene has CDR1 MGHRA and CDR2 YSYEKL. The CDR3 DNA reads as TGCGCCAGCAGCCCTCTCGGCGTGAAGGTTGAGTATTCACCCCTCCACTTT. Translation: CASSPLGVKVEYSPLHF.

This rearrangement joins TRBV5-6 to TRBJ1-2; D gene unclear. The CDR3 has 15 residues. The germline V gene has CDR1 SGHDT and CDR2 YYEEEE. Deletions cut 6 bases from V and 0 bases from J, with 15 bases between. The CDR3 here is CASTPRRIANYGYTF. As DNA, the CDR3 is TGTGCCAGCACCCCGAGGAGGATAGCTAACTATGGCTACACCTTC.

This clonotype was recorded only once. The V and J genes are TRBV7-9 and TRBJ1-1, with a possible D match to TRBD1 (6 bases). Germline lookup yields CDR1 SEHNR and CDR2 FQNEAQ (reference sequence). The CDR3 runs to 16 residues. Trimming shortened V by 4 bases and J by 1 base, and 16 bases separated the two germline ends. The CDR3 DNA sequence: TGTGCCAGCAGCTCCGTATCAAAGACAGGGAACACTGAAGCTTTCTTT. It translates to CASSSVSKTGNTEAFF.

The chain employs TRBV7-2 and TRBJ2-5; D could derive from TRBD1 or TRBD2 (5 bases each). The CDR3 covers 16 residues. Trimming removed 2 bases at V and 5 bases at J, with 18 bases between. Germline assignment: CDR1 SGHTA and CDR2 FQGNSA. The DNA for the CDR3 is TGTGCCAGCAGCTTACTTGGGGACGGGCGTGGGGAGACCCAGTACTTC. Its translation: CASSLLGDGRGETQYF. The full variable domain, with the rest looked up from reference TRBV7-2 and TRBJ2-5, is GAGVSQSPSNKVTEKGKDVELRCDPISGHTALYWYRQSLGQGLEFLIYFQGNSAPDKSGLPSDRFSAERTGGSVSTLTIQRTQQEDSAVYLCASSLLGDGRGETQYFGPGTRLLVL.

The chain links TRBV7-2 to TRBJ2-3; 9 bases line up with TRBD2. CDR1 and CDR2 (germline): SGHTA, FQGNSA. This CDR3 contains 15 residues. Unmatched junction bases numbered 8, after V lost 8 bases and J lost 2 bases. In nucleotides, the CDR3 is TGTGCCAGCGGGCGCGGGGGGGTCCTCACAGATACGCAGTATTTT. It translates to CASGRGGVLTDTQYF. The full variable domain, rest sourced from reference TRBV7-2 and TRBJ2-3, is GAGVSQSPSNKVTEKGKDVELRCDPISGHTALYWYRQSLGQGLEFLIYFQGNSAPDKSGLPSDRFSAERTGGSVSTLTIQRTQQEDSAVYLCASGRGGVLTDTQYFGPGTRLTVL.

A single count supports this clonotype. The V call is TRBV29-1, the J call TRBJ2-3; unclear D gene. This CDR3 has 13 residues. With 1 base removed from V and 3 bases from J, the gap between germline ends came to 8 bases. The germline V gene encodes CDR1 SQVTM and CDR2 ANQGSEA. This CDR3 reads CSVEAPVTDTQYF. The DNA for the CDR3 is TGCAGCGTTGAAGCGCCGGTAACAGATACGCAGTATTTT.

This clonotype has just a few counts. The V call is TRBV13, the J call TRBJ2-7; D call uncertain. With 0 bases removed from V and 5 bases from J, the gap between germline ends came to 20 bases. Looked up from germline, CDR1 is PRHDT and CDR2 is FYEKMQ (reference sequence). CDR3 size: 17 residues. The CDR3 loop is CASSLGRGRRFPNEQYF. CDR3 bases: TGTGCCAGCAGCTTAGGCCGCGGCAGGCGGTTTCCCAACGAGCAGTACTTC.

CDR3 residues: CASSMRGSYNEQFF. CDR3 nucleotide sequence: TGTGCCAGTAGTATGCGGGGGTCCTACAATGAGCAGTTCTTC. This rearrangement joins TRBV19 to TRBJ2-1, with TRBD2 matching 7 bases. J lost 1 base, V lost 3 bases, and 0 bases had no gene match. CDR3 size: 14 residues. Germline lookup yields CDR1 LNHDA and CDR2 SQIVND (reference sequence).

This clonotype was observed a few times. This sequence joins TRBV7-3 and TRBJ2-1, with 7 bases that match TRBD2. This CDR3 spans 15 amino acids. Germline values: CDR1 SGHTA, CDR2 FQGTGA. V lost 5 bases and J lost 0; bases outside the gene matches: 4. The chain's CDR3 is CASSHGLGSYNEQFF. CDR3 coding DNA: TGTGCCAGCAGCCACGGACTAGGCTCCTACAATGAGCAGTTCTTC.

This clonotype was found a few times. The chain is built from TRBV7-2 and TRBJ1-6; TRBD1 is a possible D gene (6 bases). Germline CDR1 is SGHTA and CDR2 is FQGNSA. With 6 bases removed from V and 7 bases from J, the gap between germline ends came to 13 bases. The CDR3 runs 14 residues. The CDR3 here is CASSSDSLNSPLHF. The CDR3 DNA reads TGTGCCAGCAGTTCGGACAGTCTGAATTCACCCCTCCACTTT.

This clonotype was seen a few times. The chain links TRBV12-3 or TRBV12-4 to TRBJ2-4; perhaps D is TRBD1 or TRBD2 (5 bases each). The DNA matches TRBJ2-7 better at its end, which makes the J call doubtful. The CDR3 has 15 residues. CDR3 region: CASSPTGRGSYEQYF. The CDR3 DNA is TGTGCCAGCAGTCCTACGGGACGGGGTTCATACGAGCAGTACTTC.

This clonotype was seen only a few times. The V gene is TRBV6-5, the J gene TRBJ2-1; 10 bases agree with TRBD2. V shed 4 bases and J 4 bases; nucleotides not matched to a gene: 7. There are 16 residues in the CDR3. Germline V CDR1 and CDR2: MNHEY, SVGAGI. CDR3: CASSFEAGGDYNEQFF. The CDR3 nucleotides are TGTGCCAGCAGTTTCGAAGCGGGGGGGGATTACAATGAGCAGTTCTTC.

The chain links TRBV7-2 to TRBJ2-4; D remains ambiguous. CDR3 length equals 14 residues. Trimming removed 1 base from V and 9 bases from J, with 13 bases in between. The germline V gene has CDR1 SGHTA and CDR2 FQGNSA. CDR3 sequence reads: CASSLGITETIQYF. The CDR3 DNA reads as TGTGCCAGCAGCTTAGGTATCACGGAAACCATTCAGTACTTC.

This sequence joins TRBV28 and TRBJ1-5; TRBD1 agrees at 7 bases. J was trimmed by 1 base and V by 4 bases; bases with no gene match: 10. The CDR3 spans 17 residues. CDR1 is MDHEN, CDR2 SYDVKM, per germline. The CDR3 loop is CASSCNPTGLSNQPQHF. As DNA, the CDR3 is TGTGCCAGCAGTTGCAACCCGACAGGGCTGAGCAATCAGCCCCAGCATTTT. The complete variable domain, with remaining parts taken from reference TRBV28 and TRBJ1-5, reads DVKVTQSSRYLVKRTGEKVFLECVQDMDHENMFWYRQDPGLGLRLIYFSYDVKMKEKGDIPEGYSVSREKKERFSLILESASTNQTSMYLCASSCNPTGLSNQPQHFGDGTRLSIL.

The rearrangement joins TRBV9 to TRBJ2-5, with 7 nucleotides matching TRBD2. The J call may be wrong; the DNA end is better matched by TRBJ2-7. This CDR3 has 14 residues. Germline CDR1 reads SGDLS; CDR2 reads YYNGEE. The CDR3 reads CASSGGGRKDEQYF. The CDR3 DNA reads TGTGCCAGCAGCGGCGGGGGACGTAAAGACGAGCAGTACTTC.

In regard to this clonotype: This may stem from a read error, because a much larger clone lies one nucleotide away. The V and J genes are TRBV11-1 and TRBJ2-7, with TRBD1 identical over 8 bases. This CDR3 region has 15 residues. The germline CDR1 and CDR2 sequences are SGHAT and FQDESV (reference sequence). The CDR3 sequence is CAGSSRDRTSYEQYF. The CDR3 coding sequence is TGTGCCGGCAGCTCCCGGGACAGGACTTCCTACGAGCAGTACTTC. Full variable domain (remainder filled in from reference TRBV11-1 and TRBJ2-7): EAEVAQSPRYKITEKSQAVAFWCDPISGHATLYWYRQILGQGPELLVQFQDESVVDDSQLPKDRFSAERLKGVDSTLKIQPAELGDSAMYLCAGSSRDRTSYEQYFGPGTRLTVT.

The chain employs TRBV20-1 and TRBJ2-5; possible D gene TRBD2, 5 bases. This CDR3 has 11 residues. Trimming shortened V by 4 bases and J by 3 bases, and 6 bases separated the two germline ends. Per the germline V gene, CDR1 is DFQATT and CDR2 is SNEGSKA (reference sequence). The CDR3 loop reads CSAMREETQYF. The CDR3 DNA reads as TGCAGTGCTATGCGGGAAGAGACCCAGTACTTC.

This clonotype was found a few times. The V call is TRBV5-1, the J call TRBJ1-4, with D possibly TRBD1 on 5 matching bases. Trimming took off 3 bases at V and 8 bases at J, with 17 bases between the two ends. The CDR3 sequence is 15 residues long. Germline lookup yields CDR1 SGHRS and CDR2 YFSETQ. This CDR3 reads CASSSSLQRGEKLFF. CDR3 DNA: TGCGCCAGCAGCTCGTCGTTACAGCGGGGGGAAAAACTGTTTTTT. Full variable domain (missing parts from reference TRBV5-1 and TRBJ1-4): KAGVTQTPRYLIKTRGQQVTLSCSPISGHRSVSWYQQTPGQGLQFLFEYFSETQRNKGNFPGRFSGRQFSNSRSEMNVSTLELGDSALYLCASSSSLQRGEKLFFGSGTQLSVL.